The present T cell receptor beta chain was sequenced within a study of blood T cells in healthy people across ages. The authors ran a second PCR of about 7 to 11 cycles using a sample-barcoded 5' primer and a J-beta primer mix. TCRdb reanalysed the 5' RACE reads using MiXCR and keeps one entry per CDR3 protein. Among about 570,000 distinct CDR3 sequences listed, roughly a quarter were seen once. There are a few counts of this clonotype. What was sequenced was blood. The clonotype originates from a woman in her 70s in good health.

The CDR3 nucleotides read TGCAGTGCCCGGGACACGGTTGATTCAGCTTTCTTT. Its translation is CSARDTVDSAFF. This chain connects TRBV20-1 to TRBJ1-1; D is perhaps TRBD1 (6 bases). Trimming took off 6 bases at V and 10 bases at J, with 18 bases between the two ends. Germline CDR1 DFQATT, CDR2 SNEGSKA (reference sequence). The CDR3 is made up of 12 amino acids.